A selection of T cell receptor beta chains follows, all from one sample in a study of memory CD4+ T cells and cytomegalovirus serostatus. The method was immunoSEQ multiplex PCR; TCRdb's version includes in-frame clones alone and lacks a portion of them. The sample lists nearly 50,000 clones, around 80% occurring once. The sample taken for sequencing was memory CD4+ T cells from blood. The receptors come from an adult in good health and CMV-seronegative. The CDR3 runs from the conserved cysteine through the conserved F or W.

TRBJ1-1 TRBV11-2 CASSPNPARTEAFF
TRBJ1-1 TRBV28 CASSLVAGGSFF
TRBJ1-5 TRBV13 CASSLDKSQPQHF
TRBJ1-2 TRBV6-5 CASSPAGRGYGYTF
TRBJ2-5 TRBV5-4 CASSSPKSRETQYF
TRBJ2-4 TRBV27 CASSLESGNIQYF
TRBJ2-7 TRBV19 CASSMGRVGEQYF
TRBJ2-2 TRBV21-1 CASSRHQEAGELFF
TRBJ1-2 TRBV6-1 CASRPGRNYGYTF
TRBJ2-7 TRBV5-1 CASSLVRDGEQYF
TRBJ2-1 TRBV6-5 CASSLSGLSYNEQFF
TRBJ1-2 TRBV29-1 CSVEGPGDNYGYTF
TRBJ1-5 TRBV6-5 CASSYSQVGGQPQHF
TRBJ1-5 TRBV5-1 CASSLAGGNQPQHF
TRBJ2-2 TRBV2 CASTLRGGDTGELFF
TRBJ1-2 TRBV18 CASSLLGQAGYTF
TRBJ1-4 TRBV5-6 CASSFRTGLINEKLFF
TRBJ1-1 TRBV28 CASSPARGMNTEAFF
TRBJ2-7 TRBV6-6 CASSARSGSAYEQYF
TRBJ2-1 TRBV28 CASNLGGSYNEQFF
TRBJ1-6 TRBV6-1 CASSGSSYNSPLHF
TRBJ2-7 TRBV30 CAWSYKGNEQYF
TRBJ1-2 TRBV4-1 CASSQPGQPKDGYTF
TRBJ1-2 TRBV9 CASSVVSNRVSPTGGYTF
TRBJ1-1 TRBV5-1 CASSRRQEGGTEAFF
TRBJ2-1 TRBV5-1 CASSFSAGGSLGNEQFF
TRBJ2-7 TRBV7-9 CASSLGGPTGGEQYF
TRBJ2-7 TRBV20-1 CSGGDYEQYF
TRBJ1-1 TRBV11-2 CASSPGIRSGAFF
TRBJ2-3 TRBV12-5 CASARGASVDTDTQYF
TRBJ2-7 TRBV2 CASSGGRRPGREQYF
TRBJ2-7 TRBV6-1 CASMWAQSSYEQYF
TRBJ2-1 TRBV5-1 CASSLATGRSYNEQFF
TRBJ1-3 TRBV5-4 CASRDGGVSGNTIYF
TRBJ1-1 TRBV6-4 CASSDTHARGRTEAFF
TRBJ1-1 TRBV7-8 CASSSREGSVNTEAFF
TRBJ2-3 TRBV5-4 CASSRSGSDTQYF
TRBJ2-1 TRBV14 CASSQDRGLAGLAHNEQFF
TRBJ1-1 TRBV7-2 CASRGGVGHTEAFF
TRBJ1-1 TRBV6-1 CASTLGVTGDAFF
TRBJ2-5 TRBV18 CASSPGQGGQTQYF
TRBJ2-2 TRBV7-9 CASSPTTYYTGELFF
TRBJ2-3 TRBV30 CAWSVLAGSTDTQYF
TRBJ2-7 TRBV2 CASRATGGYEQYF
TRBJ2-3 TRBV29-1 CSVGGRGSDTQYF
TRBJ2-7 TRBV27 CASGWYEQYF
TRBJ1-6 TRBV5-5 CASSLVAGGNSPLHF